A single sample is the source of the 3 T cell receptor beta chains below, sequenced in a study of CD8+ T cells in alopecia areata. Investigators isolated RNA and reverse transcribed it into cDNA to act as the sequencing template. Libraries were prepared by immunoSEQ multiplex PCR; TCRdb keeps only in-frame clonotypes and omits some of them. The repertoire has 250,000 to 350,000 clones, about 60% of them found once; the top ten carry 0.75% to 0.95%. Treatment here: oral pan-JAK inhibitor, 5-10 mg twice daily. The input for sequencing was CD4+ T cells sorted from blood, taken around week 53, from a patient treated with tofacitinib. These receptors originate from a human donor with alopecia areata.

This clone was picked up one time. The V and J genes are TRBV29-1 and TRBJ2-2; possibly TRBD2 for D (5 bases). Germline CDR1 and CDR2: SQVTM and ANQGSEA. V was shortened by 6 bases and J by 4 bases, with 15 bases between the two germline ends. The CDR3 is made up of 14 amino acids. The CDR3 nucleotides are TGCAGCGTCCCCGCCGGGATTTTCACCGGGGAGCTGTTTTTT. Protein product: CSVPAGIFTGELFF.

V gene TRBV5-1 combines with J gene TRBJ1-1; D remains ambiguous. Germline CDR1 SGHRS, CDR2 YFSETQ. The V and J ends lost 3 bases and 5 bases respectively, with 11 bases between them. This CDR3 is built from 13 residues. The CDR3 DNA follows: TGCGCCAGCAGCTCGGAGATGATTACTGAAGCTTTCTTT. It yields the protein CASSSEMITEAFF.

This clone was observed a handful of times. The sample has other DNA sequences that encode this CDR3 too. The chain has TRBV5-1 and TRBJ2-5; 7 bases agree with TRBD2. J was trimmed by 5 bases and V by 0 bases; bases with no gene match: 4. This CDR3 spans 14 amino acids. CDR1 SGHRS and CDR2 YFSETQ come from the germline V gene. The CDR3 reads CASSLAAGQETQYF. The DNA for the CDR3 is TGCGCCAGCAGCTTGGCAGCGGGGCAGGAGACCCAGTACTTC.